Only a few counts were recorded for the clone carrying this T cell receptor beta chain. Its antigen is as yet unknown. The data derive from a study of beta chain features in type 1 diabetes. General observations from the study: Across all four CD4+ subsets, people with type 1 diabetes showed modestly shorter TCRB CDR3s.

Reverse transcription of all isolated RNA meant that expressed TCRB transcripts were sequenced. Sequencing was performed with immunoSEQ multiplex PCR; in TCRdb, only in-frame clones are kept and a portion is missing. Among 55,000 to 80,000 clones listed, approximately 50% were seen once. The sequence derives from a man aged 25-40 years with type 1 diabetes. The sequenced sample was central memory CD4+ T cells from blood.

The CDR3 DNA is TGTGCCAGCAGTTTAAAGCTTGGGACAGCCGGTAGAACTAGCACAGATACGCAGTATTTT. Translating gives CASSLKLGTAGRTSTDTQYF. The rearrangement links TRBV28 to TRBJ2-3; 7 nucleotides line up with TRBD1. There are 20 residues in the CDR3. After removal of 2 bases from V and 0 bases from J, the junction contained 17 bases not matched to a gene. Germline V gene data show CDR1 as MDHEN and CDR2 as SYDVKM. The full variable domain, its missing parts supplied by reference TRBV28 and TRBJ2-3, is DVKVTQSSRYLVKRTGEKVFLECVQDMDHENMFWYRQDPGLGLRLIYFSYDVKMKEKGDIPEGYSVSREKKERFSLILESASTNQTSMYLCASSLKLGTAGRTSTDTQYFGPGTRLTVL.